A selection of T cell receptor beta chains follows, all from one sample in a study of monozygotic twins with inflammatory bowel disease. TCRdb reprocessed the 5' RACE reads and stores each CDR3 protein as one record, lacking DNA. The table for this sample gives approximately 330,000 distinct CDR3 sequences. Sequencing was carried out using blood. The source is a human donor with ulcerative colitis or Crohn's disease, or a healthy co-twin of an affected twin (not recorded which). The CDR3 runs from the conserved cysteine through the conserved F or W.

CDR3: CASSFSSGGPLGDTQYF; J: TRBJ2-3; V: TRBV11-2
CDR3: CASSIGVDTQYF; J: TRBJ2-3; V: TRBV28
CDR3: CASSQGRFRVVVYTEAFF; J: TRBJ1-1; V: TRBV4-3
CDR3: CATSRTGPGELFF; J: TRBJ2-2; V: TRBV15
CDR3: CASSQVSRGVTEAFF; J: TRBJ1-1; V: TRBV3-1
CDR3: CASSVREGPDTQYF; J: TRBJ2-3; V: TRBV6-4
CDR3: CASSISGGYPSEQFF; J: TRBJ2-1; V: TRBV19
CDR3: CASSFRLSEKLFF; J: TRBJ1-4; V: TRBV5-1
CDR3: CSAGRTGGSYEQYF; J: TRBJ2-7; V: TRBV20-1
CDR3: CASMNDNSPLHF; J: TRBJ1-6; V: TRBV28
CDR3: CASSFFEGWPYF; J: TRBJ2-3; V: TRBV7-2
CDR3: CASSLGGGMPNEKLLF; J: TRBJ1-4; V: TRBV7-2
CDR3: CASSLVDGPPYEQYF; J: TRBJ2-7; V: TRBV7-2
CDR3: CASTRSGSRTDTQYF; J: TRBJ2-3; V: TRBV6-1
CDR3: CATSASQSSYEQYF; J: TRBJ2-7; V: TRBV24-1
CDR3: CASSRPGGVGANVLTF; J: TRBJ2-6; V: TRBV4-3
CDR3: CASSSPDRDTQYF; J: TRBJ2-3; V: TRBV5-1
CDR3: CSVMVPSPYGYTF; J: TRBJ1-2; V: TRBV29-1
CDR3: CASSPLGTGGSDEQFF; J: TRBJ2-1; V: TRBV18
CDR3: CASSFKGMGYTF; J: TRBJ1-2; V: TRBV7-2
CDR3: CASSTSGEIQETQYF; J: TRBJ2-5; V: TRBV7-7
CDR3: CASSLPSREKLFF; J: TRBJ1-4; V: TRBV5-6
CDR3: CASSLRGAGQANTGELFF; J: TRBJ2-2; V: TRBV7-8
CDR3: CASSLGGTGKEKLFF; J: TRBJ1-4; V: TRBV5-1
CDR3: CASSPGWEGWATDTQYF; J: TRBJ2-3; V: TRBV5-5
CDR3: CASRSGNTIYF; J: TRBJ1-3; V: TRBV12-3/TRBV12-4